This TCR beta chain was profiled in a study of T cell repertoires in cytomegalovirus infection. This clonotype occurred a few times. This CDR3 comprises 14 residues. J lost 5 bases, V lost 4 bases, and 7 bases had no gene match. Germline CDR1 and CDR2: MGHRA and YSYEKL. TCRdb re-analysed the reads in MiXCR, keeping a single row per CDR3 protein. This table holds about 490,000 distinct CDR3 sequences, 16% found once. Sequencing was done on a sample of CD8+ T cells from PBMCs. The TCR sequence derives from a human donor in good health (CMV status not recorded). Some clones in this sample may be carry-over from other donors' samples. This chain joins TRBV4-1 and TRBJ2-5; 7 bases map to TRBD1. The CDR3 loop is CASSPLTGRETQYF. CDR3 nucleotides: TGCGCCAGCAGCCCCTTGACAGGGCGGGAGACCCAGTACTTC.